This T cell receptor beta chain was sequenced during a study of PD-1 blockade in classical Hodgkin lymphoma. Study-level background: Patients were given intravenous nivolumab, 3 mg/kg, every 2 weeks.

Following autologous stem cell transplantation, relapse occurred in every patient, and exposure to brentuximab vedotin varied. The germline V gene has CDR1 MGHRA and CDR2 YSYEKL. Trimming removed 5 bases from V and 2 bases from J; junction bases left unmatched: 4. The CDR3 length is 16 residues. On this clone: Its specificity is not known.

Some clones are missing from TCRdb's copy, which holds only in-frame ones; the method was immunoSEQ multiplex PCR. The sample lists approximately 19,000 clones; around four fifths were seen once. Study outcomes and limitations: Newly diagnosed patients were said to have less baseline TCR diversity than healthy donors did.

This chain joins TRBV4-1 and TRBJ2-4; 12 bases line up with TRBD2. This TCR came from a human donor with classical Hodgkin lymphoma. The source material was peripheral blood mononuclear cells (PBMCs), sampled before the second cycle of nivolumab. The CDR3 sequence is CASSGTSGGTKNIQYF. CDR3 nucleotide sequence: TGCGCCAGCAGCGGCACTAGCGGGGGGACCAAAAACATTCAGTACTTC.